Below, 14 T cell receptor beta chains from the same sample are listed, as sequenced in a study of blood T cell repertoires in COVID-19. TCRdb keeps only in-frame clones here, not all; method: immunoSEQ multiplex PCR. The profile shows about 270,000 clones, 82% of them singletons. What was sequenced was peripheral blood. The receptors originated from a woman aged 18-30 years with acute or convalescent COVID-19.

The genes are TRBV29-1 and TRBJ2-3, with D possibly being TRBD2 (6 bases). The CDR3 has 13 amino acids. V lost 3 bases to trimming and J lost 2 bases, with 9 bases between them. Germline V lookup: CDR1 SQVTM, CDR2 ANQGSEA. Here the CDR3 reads CSVDSGNTDTQYF. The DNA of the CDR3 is TGCAGCGTTGATAGCGGAAACACAGATACGCAGTATTTT.

The CDR3 nucleotides are TGTGCCAGCAGTTTAGGGACAGGGGGCCGGGAGACCCAGTACTTC. It encodes CASSLGTGGRETQYF. The rearrangement links TRBV28 to TRBJ2-5; 12 bases are a match to TRBD1. CDR1 is MDHEN and CDR2 is SYDVKM in the germline V gene. The CDR3 loop spans 15 amino acids. V was pared by 2 bases and J by 5 bases, with 3 bases of the junction left unmatched.

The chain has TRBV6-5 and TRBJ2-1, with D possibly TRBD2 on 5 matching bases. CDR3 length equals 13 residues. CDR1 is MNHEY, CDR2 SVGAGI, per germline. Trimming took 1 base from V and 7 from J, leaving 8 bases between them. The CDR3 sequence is CASSYFGSNEQFF. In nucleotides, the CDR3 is TGTGCCAGCAGTTACTTTGGGAGTAATGAGCAGTTCTTC.

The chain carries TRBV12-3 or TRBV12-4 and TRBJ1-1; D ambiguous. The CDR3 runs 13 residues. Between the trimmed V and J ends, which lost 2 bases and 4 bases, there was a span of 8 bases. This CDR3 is CASSLIYSTEAFF. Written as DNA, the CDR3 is TGTGCCAGCAGTTTAATCTACAGCACTGAAGCTTTCTTT.

This CDR3 is CASSQEDRGRINEKLFF. Here the CDR3 DNA reads TGTGCCAGCAGCCAAGAAGACAGGGGGCGAATTAATGAAAAACTGTTTTTT. The chain recombines TRBV4-2 with TRBJ1-4; TRBD1 aligns across 10 bases. This CDR3 contains 17 residues. Germline lookup yields CDR1 LGHNA and CDR2 YNFKEQ. With 0 bases clipped from V and 4 bases from J, the junction kept 5 bases outside the gene matches.

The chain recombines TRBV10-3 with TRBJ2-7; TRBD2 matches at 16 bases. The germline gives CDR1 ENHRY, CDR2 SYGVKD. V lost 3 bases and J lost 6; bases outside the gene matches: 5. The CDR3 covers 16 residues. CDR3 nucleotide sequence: TGTGCCATCAGTGAACCGGGACTAGCGGGAGGGAGCGAGCAGTACTTC. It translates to CAISEPGLAGGSEQYF.

CDR3 loop: CASNLGGWNQPQHF. As DNA, the CDR3 is TGTGCCAGTAATCTGGGGGGTTGGAATCAGCCCCAGCATTTT. The chain employs TRBV19 and TRBJ1-5, with D tentatively TRBD1 (5 bases). The CDR3 sequence is 14 residues long. CDR1 is LNHDA, CDR2 SQIVND, per germline (reference sequence). V was pared by 7 bases and J by 4 bases, with 14 bases between.

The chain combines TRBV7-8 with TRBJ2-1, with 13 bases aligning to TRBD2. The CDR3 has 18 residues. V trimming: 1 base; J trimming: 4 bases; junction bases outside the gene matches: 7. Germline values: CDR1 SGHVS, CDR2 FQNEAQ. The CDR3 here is CASSLEVGLAGKYNEQFF. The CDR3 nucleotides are TGTGCCAGCAGCTTAGAAGTGGGACTAGCGGGAAAATACAATGAGCAGTTCTTC. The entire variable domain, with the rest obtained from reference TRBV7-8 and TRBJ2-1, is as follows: GAGVSQSPRYKVAKRGQDVALRCDPISGHVSLFWYQQALGQGPEFLTYFQNEAQLDKSGLPSDRFFAERPEGSVSTLKIQRTQQEDSAVYLCASSLEVGLAGKYNEQFFGPGTRLTVL.

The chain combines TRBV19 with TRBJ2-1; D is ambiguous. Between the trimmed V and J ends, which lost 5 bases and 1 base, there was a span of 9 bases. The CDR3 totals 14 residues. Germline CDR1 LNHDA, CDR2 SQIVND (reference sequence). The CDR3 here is CASSWRGSYNEQFF. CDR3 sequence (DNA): TGTGCCAGTAGTTGGCGCGGATCCTACAATGAGCAGTTCTTC.

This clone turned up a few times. CDR3 sequence: CASSQEVSLGGASGYGYTF. For the CDR3, the DNA is TGTGCCAGCAGCCAAGAAGTCTCTCTGGGGGGGGCATCTGGCTATGGCTACACCTTC. The chain employs TRBV4-2 and TRBJ1-2; TRBD1 is a possible D gene (6 bases). The CDR3 is 19 residues long. CDR1 is LGHNA, CDR2 YNFKEQ, per germline. The ends were cut back, 0 bases at V and 4 bases at J, with 24 bases in the middle.

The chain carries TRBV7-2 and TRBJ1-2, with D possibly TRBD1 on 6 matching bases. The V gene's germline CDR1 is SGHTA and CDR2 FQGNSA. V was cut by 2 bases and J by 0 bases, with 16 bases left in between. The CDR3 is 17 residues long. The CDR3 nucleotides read TGTGCCAGCAGCTTAATGGAGTTCGCAGGGGCTAACTATGGCTACACCTTC. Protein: CASSLMEFAGANYGYTF. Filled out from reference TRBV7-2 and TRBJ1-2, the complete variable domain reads GAGVSQSPSNKVTEKGKDVELRCDPISGHTALYWYRQSLGQGLEFLIYFQGNSAPDKSGLPSDRFSAERTGGSVSTLTIQRTQQEDSAVYLCASSLMEFAGANYGYTFGSGTRLTVV.

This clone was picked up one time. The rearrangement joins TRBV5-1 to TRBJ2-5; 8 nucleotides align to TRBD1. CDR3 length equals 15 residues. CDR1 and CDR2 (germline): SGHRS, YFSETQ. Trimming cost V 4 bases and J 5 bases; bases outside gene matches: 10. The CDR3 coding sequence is TGCGCCAGCAGCCAGAACTCAGGGGGCTGGGAGACCCAGTACTTC. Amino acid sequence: CASSQNSGGWETQYF.

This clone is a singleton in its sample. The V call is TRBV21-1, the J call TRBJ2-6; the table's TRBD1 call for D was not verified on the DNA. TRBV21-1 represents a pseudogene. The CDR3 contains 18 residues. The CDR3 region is CASSKRAGGVPGANVLTF. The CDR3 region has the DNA TGTGCCAGCAGCAAAAGGGCAGGGGGTGTACCTGGGGCCAACGTCCTGACTTTC.

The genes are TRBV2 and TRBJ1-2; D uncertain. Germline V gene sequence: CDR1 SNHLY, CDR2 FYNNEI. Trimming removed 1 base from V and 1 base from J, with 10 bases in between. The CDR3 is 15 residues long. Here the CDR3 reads CASSEGPGLNYGYTF. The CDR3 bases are TGTGCCAGCAGTGAAGGGCCTGGCCTTAACTATGGCTACACCTTC.